One sample yielded the 29 T cell receptor beta chains listed below, sequenced in a study of CD8 T cells in ankylosing spondylitis. TCRdb reanalysed the 5' RACE reads using MiXCR and keeps one entry per CDR3 protein. The sample has 200,000 to 250,000 distinct CDR3 sequences; about 10% are singletons. The specimen was blood, either unsorted or a sorted T cell fraction (not recorded which). Source of these receptors: a male donor with ankylosing spondylitis or in good health (not recorded which).

The chain joins TRBV7-2 to TRBJ1-2; D might be TRBD1 (5 bases). This CDR3 has 14 amino acids. Germline V lookup: CDR1 SGHTA, CDR2 FQGNSA. Trimming removed 5 bases at V and 5 bases at J, with 15 bases between. The chain's CDR3 is CASSPPGSEYGYTF. In nucleotides, the CDR3 is TGTGCCAGCAGCCCGCCAGGGAGTGAATATGGCTACACCTTC.

This clonotype appeared many times. J is TRBJ2-1 and V is TRBV7-2, with TRBD2 matching over 8 bases. Germline V CDR1 and CDR2: SGHTA, FQGNSA. CDR3 length equals 15 residues. The V segment lost 7 bases and the J segment 0 bases; nucleotides outside the gene matches: 5. The CDR3 nucleotides read TGTGCCAGCACCGTCAGCGGGAGCTCCTACAATGAGCAGTTCTTC. Its protein is CASTVSGSSYNEQFF.

The chain links TRBV5-1 to TRBJ2-5; 7 nucleotides match TRBD1. V was pared by 4 bases and J by 0 bases, with 9 bases of the junction left unmatched. CDR3 length: 16 residues. The germline CDR1 and CDR2 sequences are SGHRS and YFSETQ. The CDR3 DNA sequence: TGCGCCAGCAGCCTAAGACAGGGATTCTACCAAGAGACCCAGTACTTC. Its translation: CASSLRQGFYQETQYF. Supplemented by reference TRBV5-1 and TRBJ2-5, the full variable domain reads KAGVTQTPRYLIKTRGQQVTLSCSPISGHRSVSWYQQTPGQGLQFLFEYFSETQRNKGNFPGRFSGRQFSNSRSEMNVSTLELGDSALYLCASSLRQGFYQETQYFGPGTRLLVL.

This clonotype was observed at least ten times. The chain carries TRBV5-6 and TRBJ2-4, with a weak D call TRBD1 (6 bases). The germline V and J ends were trimmed by 4 bases and 1 base, with 18 bases remaining between them. Per the germline V gene, CDR1 is SGHDT and CDR2 is YYEEEE. CDR3 length: 17 residues. CDR3 nucleotides: TGTGCCAGCAGCCGTCCGCAGGGGCACCCGGCCAAAAACATTCAGTACTTC. Its translation is CASSRPQGHPAKNIQYF. Supplemented by reference TRBV5-6 and TRBJ2-4, the full variable domain reads DAGVTQSPTHLIKTRGQQVTLRCSPKSGHDTVSWYQQALGQGPQFIFQYYEEEERQRGNFPDRFSGHQFPNYSSELNVNALLLGDSALYLCASSRPQGHPAKNIQYFGAGTRLSVL.

The chain recombines TRBV3-1 with TRBJ2-3; possible D gene TRBD1, 5 bases. V lost 4 bases, J lost 3 bases, and 11 bases lay in between. CDR1 is LGHDT, CDR2 YNNKEL, per germline (reference sequence). The CDR3 covers 14 residues. The DNA of the CDR3 is TGTGCCAGCAGCCCCACAGGCTTTACAGATACGCAGTATTTT. It encodes CASSPTGFTDTQYF.

This clonotype occurred many times. This rearrangement joins TRBV20-1 to TRBJ1-1, with unresolved D. V lost 5 bases to trimming and J lost 1 base, with 14 bases between them. Per the germline V gene, CDR1 is DFQATT and CDR2 is SNEGSKA (reference sequence). The CDR3 sequence is 14 residues long. The CDR3 bases are TGCAGTGCTGCCCGGACCGACTGGAACACTGAAGCTTTCTTT. Translated: CSAARTDWNTEAFF.

This clonotype was detected a few times. The rearrangement uses TRBV24-1 and TRBJ2-3; no clear D. The CDR3 length is 12 residues. Between the trimmed V and J ends, which lost 5 bases and 10 bases, there was a span of 12 bases. Germline assignment: CDR1 KGHDR and CDR2 SFDVKD. The CDR3 sequence is CATSAGQRAQYF. The CDR3 nucleotides read TGTGCCACCAGTGCCGGGCAGCGTGCGCAGTATTTT.

This clonotype was counted at least ten times. J is TRBJ2-3 and V is TRBV20-1; 7 bases match TRBD1. This CDR3 contains 15 residues. CDR1 and CDR2 from the germline V gene are DFQATT and SNEGSKA (reference sequence). After removal of 6 bases from V and 2 bases from J, the junction contained 11 bases not matched to a gene. The CDR3 sequence: CSAQTGTAHTDTQYF. CDR3 sequence (DNA): TGCAGTGCACAAACAGGGACAGCCCACACAGATACGCAGTATTTT.

With regard to this clonotype: Being one base from a much bigger clone, this may be a read error. Here the CDR3 omits its conserved ending phenylalanine or tryptophan, so a read error is the likely source. The rearrangement joins TRBV12-3 or TRBV12-4 to TRBJ1-2; TRBD1 matches at 10 bases. Germline trimming cut 10 bases from V and 5 bases from J; bases unmatched to any gene: 7. This CDR3 comprises 13 residues. The CDR3 region is CATKTGGPYGYTS. The CDR3 coding sequence is TGTGCCACCAAGACAGGGGGCCCGTATGGCTACACCTCC.

J is TRBJ2-1 and V is TRBV6-5; D may be TRBD2 (7 bases). The CDR3 is 13 residues long. CDR1 and CDR2 from the germline V gene are MNHEY and SVGAGI. The V and J ends lost 10 bases and 10 bases respectively, with 20 bases between them. In DNA form, the CDR3 reads TGTGCCACCACGTTTGGGGGGGGCCAGGAGCAGTTCTTC. This sequence encodes CATTFGGGQEQFF.

In this sample, this clonotype turned up many times. The chain couples TRBV20-1 to TRBJ2-3; 8 positions match TRBD1. This CDR3 spans 15 amino acids. Trimming cost V 6 bases and J 1 base; bases outside gene matches: 9. Germline V gene sequence: CDR1 DFQATT, CDR2 SNEGSKA (reference sequence). CDR3 DNA: TGCAGTGCACCACTTCCAGGGGGCGGCACAGATACGCAGTATTTT. This encodes CSAPLPGGGTDTQYF.

Many counts were recorded for this clonotype. This chain connects TRBV5-1 to TRBJ2-5; tentatively, D is TRBD1 (6 bases). From germline, CDR1 is SGHRS and CDR2 YFSETQ. V was cut by 3 bases and J by 0 bases, with 12 bases left in between. There are 15 residues in the CDR3. DNA of the CDR3: TGCGCCAGCAGCTCGTCCGGGACACACCAAGAGACCCAGTACTTC. Its translation: CASSSSGTHQETQYF.

This clonotype was detected many times. The chain has TRBV12-3 or TRBV12-4 and TRBJ1-4; D remains ambiguous. The V and J ends lost 6 bases and 0 bases respectively, with 11 bases between them. CDR3 size: 15 residues. This CDR3 reads CASSSAGATNEKLFF. The CDR3, as DNA: TGTGCCAGCAGCTCCGCGGGTGCAACTAATGAAAAACTGTTTTTT.

This clonotype has more than one count but fewer than ten. The chain carries TRBV7-6 and TRBJ2-7; possible D gene TRBD2, 5 bases. V was trimmed by 5 bases and J by 5 bases, leaving 19 bases between them. The CDR3 is made up of 15 amino acids. CDR1 is SGHVS and CDR2 is FNYEAQ in the germline V gene. The CDR3 nucleotides read TGTGCCAGCAGCCCGTCAGGACTCATGCTAGACGAGCAGTACTTC. Protein: CASSPSGLMLDEQYF.

This clonotype was found many times. The CDR3 region has the DNA TGTGCCAGCAGCCCAGGACAGGTAGCCAAAAACATTCAGTACTTC. Protein product: CASSPGQVAKNIQYF. The J gene is TRBJ2-4, the V gene TRBV12-3 or TRBV12-4; 7 bases map to TRBD1. The ends lost 6 bases at V and 0 bases at J; junction bases unmatched: 5. The length of the CDR3 is 15 residues.

This clonotype has just a few counts. This chain connects TRBV15 to TRBJ2-5; D uncertain. Trimming left V 1 base short and J 5 bases short, with 14 bases between. Germline assignment: CDR1 LNHNV and CDR2 YYDKDF (reference sequence). The CDR3 sequence is 15 residues long. CDR3 loop: CATSRGPREWETQYF. The CDR3 region has the DNA TGTGCCACCAGCAGAGGTCCGCGAGAGTGGGAGACCCAGTACTTC.

This clonotype was counted many times. The CDR3 coding sequence is TGTGCCAGCAGTTACGGCCAGGGAGCTAACTATGGCTACACCTTC. This gives the protein CASSYGQGANYGYTF. The chain combines TRBV6-5 with TRBJ1-2; D is perhaps TRBD1 (5 bases). Germline-derived CDR1 and CDR2 are MNHEY and SVGAGI. CDR3 length: 15 amino acids. V lost 2 bases and J 0 bases, leaving 10 bases between the germline ends.

At least ten counts were recorded for this clonotype. The chain joins TRBV25-1 to TRBJ1-5; unclear D gene. Between the trimmed V and J ends, which lost 6 bases and 6 bases, there was a span of 12 bases. CDR1 MGHDK and CDR2 SYGVNS come from the germline V gene. CDR3 length: 13 amino acids. Written as DNA, the CDR3 is TGTGCCAGCAGCTCGCGGGGTTTTCAGCCCCAGCATTTT. It codes for CASSSRGFQPQHF.

V is TRBV5-6 and J is TRBJ1-2, with 7 positions matching TRBD1. The CDR3 runs to 15 residues. With V trimmed by 4 bases and J by 2 bases, 8 bases remained unmatched. Germline loops: CDR1 SGHDT, CDR2 YYEEEE. The CDR3 DNA reads TGTGCCAGCAGCCTGAAAAGGGGGCAAAACTATGGCTACACCTTC. It yields the protein CASSLKRGQNYGYTF.

This clonotype was found many times. The chain recombines TRBV29-1 with TRBJ1-1; the D is unclear. Between the trimmed V and J ends, which lost 4 bases and 5 bases, there was a span of 14 bases. This CDR3 has 13 amino acids. Germline CDR1 reads SQVTM; CDR2 reads ANQGSEA. The CDR3 DNA is TGCAGCGTTGTCACGAGCGGTGGTACTGAAGCTTTCTTT. Protein product: CSVVTSGGTEAFF.

This clonotype was counted ten times or more. The gene calls are TRBV29-1 and TRBJ2-2; 8 bases match TRBD1. CDR3 length equals 15 residues. The ends lost 3 bases at V and 4 bases at J; junction bases unmatched: 7. Germline V gives CDR1 SQVTM, CDR2 ANQGSEA. CDR3 in DNA: TGCAGCGTTGACCTTCAGGGGGCCCTCACCGGGGAGCTGTTTTTT. Amino acid sequence: CSVDLQGALTGELFF.

This clonotype was picked up many times. J is TRBJ2-2 and V is TRBV10-3; weak D call: TRBD2 (5 bases). Germline V gene sequence: CDR1 ENHRY, CDR2 SYGVKD. V lost 7 bases to trimming and J lost 4 bases, with 10 bases between them. The CDR3 runs to 13 residues. The CDR3: CAIKTGSTGELFF. CDR3 bases: TGTGCCATCAAGACGGGGAGCACCGGGGAGCTGTTTTTT.

CDR3 coding DNA: TGTGCCTGGAGTAAGGGGGGTGAGACCCAGTACTTC. Translating it yields CAWSKGGETQYF. The genes are TRBV30 and TRBJ2-5; tentatively, D is TRBD1 or TRBD2 (6 bases each). V lost 2 bases, J lost 5 bases, and 9 bases lay in between. This CDR3 is 12 amino acids long. The germline V gene encodes CDR1 GTSNPN and CDR2 SVGIG (reference sequence).

This clonotype has only a few counts. This chain uses TRBV4-2 with TRBJ2-3, with TRBD2 identical over 12 bases. Germline CDR1 LGHNA, CDR2 YNFKEQ. The CDR3 is 16 residues long. The V segment lost 4 bases and the J segment 4 bases; nucleotides outside the gene matches: 6. CDR3 bases: TGTGCCAGCAGCCGGACTAGCGGGGAGAGAGCAGATACGCAGTATTTT. Translating it yields CASSRTSGERADTQYF.

This clonotype was detected a few times. The rearrangement joins TRBV6-1 to TRBJ1-1, with TRBD1 matching 10 bases. The length of the CDR3 is 17 residues. V gave up 8 bases and J gave up 1 base; unmatched junction bases: 13. Germline CDR1 is MNHNS and CDR2 is SASEGT. CDR3 bases: TGTGCCAGCGGAAGGCCGGGACAGGGGCAGGGGAACACTGAAGCTTTCTTT. Amino acid sequence: CASGRPGQGQGNTEAFF.

This clonotype was seen repeatedly, ten times or more. The chain has TRBV27 and TRBJ1-6; the D gene is possibly TRBD1 (6 bases). The germline V gene encodes CDR1 MNHEY and CDR2 SMNVEV (reference sequence). The CDR3 contains 14 residues. Trimming took 5 bases from V and 11 from J, leaving 16 bases between them. CDR3 DNA: TGTGCCAGCAGTCCAAGACAGGATTGGGCACCCCTCCACTTT. Translating it yields CASSPRQDWAPLHF.

This clonotype showed up many times. This chain links TRBV7-6 with TRBJ1-6; the D gene is possibly TRBD1 (5 bases). CDR1 SGHVS and CDR2 FNYEAQ come from the germline V gene. V lost 2 bases, J lost 5 bases, and 10 bases lay in between. The CDR3 totals 15 residues. This chain's CDR3 is CASSLSGGDNSPLHF. The CDR3 DNA reads as TGTGCCAGCAGCTTAAGTGGGGGGGATAATTCACCCCTCCACTTT.

As for this clonotype: A much more abundant neighbour one base away suggests this may be a read error. DNA of the CDR3: TGCAGTGCTAGAGGCACCTTCCGCACAGATGCGCAGTATTTT. This sequence encodes CSARGTFRTDAQYF. This chain links TRBV20-1 with TRBJ2-3; no firm D call. The CDR3 spans 14 residues. Germline V gene data show CDR1 as DFQATT and CDR2 as SNEGSKA (reference sequence).

This clonotype was recorded at least ten times. The chain links TRBV29-1 to TRBJ2-7, with 7 nucleotides matching TRBD2. CDR3 length: 13 amino acids. Trimming removed 4 bases from V and 3 bases from J; junction bases left unmatched: 6. Germline assignment: CDR1 SQVTM and CDR2 ANQGSEA. The CDR3 coding sequence is TGCAGCGTTGGGTCGGGGGGAGGCTACGAGCAGTACTTC. This sequence encodes CSVGSGGGYEQYF.